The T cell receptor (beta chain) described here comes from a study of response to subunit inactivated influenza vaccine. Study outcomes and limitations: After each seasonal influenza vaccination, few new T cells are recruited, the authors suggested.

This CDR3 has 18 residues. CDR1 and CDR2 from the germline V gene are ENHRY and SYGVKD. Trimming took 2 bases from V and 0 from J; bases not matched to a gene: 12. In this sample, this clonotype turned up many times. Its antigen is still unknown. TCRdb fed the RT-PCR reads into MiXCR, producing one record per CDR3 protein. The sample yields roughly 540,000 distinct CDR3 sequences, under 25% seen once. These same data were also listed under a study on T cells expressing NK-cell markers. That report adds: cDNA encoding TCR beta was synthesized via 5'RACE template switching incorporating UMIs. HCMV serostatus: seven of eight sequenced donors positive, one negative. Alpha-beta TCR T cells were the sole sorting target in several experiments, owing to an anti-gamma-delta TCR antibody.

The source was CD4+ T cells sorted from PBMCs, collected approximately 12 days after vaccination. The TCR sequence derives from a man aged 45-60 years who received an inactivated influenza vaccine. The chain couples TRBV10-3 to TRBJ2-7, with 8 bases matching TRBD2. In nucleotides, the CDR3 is TGTGCCATCAGTGAGGGGGGGGGACTAGTTCGGAGCTCCTACGAGCAGTACTTC. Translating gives CAISEGGGLVRSSYEQYF.